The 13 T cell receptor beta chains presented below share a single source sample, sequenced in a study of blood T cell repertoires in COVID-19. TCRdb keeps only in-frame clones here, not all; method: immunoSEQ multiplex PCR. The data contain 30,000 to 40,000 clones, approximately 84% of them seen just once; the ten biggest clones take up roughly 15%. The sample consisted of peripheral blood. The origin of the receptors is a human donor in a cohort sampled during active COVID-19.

CDR3 nucleotides: TGTGCCAGCAGTGAAAGGCCAGGCTATGGCTACACCTTC. Protein sequence: CASSERPGYGYTF. V is TRBV2 and J is TRBJ1-2; D is undetermined. The CDR3 is made up of 13 amino acids. V lost 2 bases and J 4 bases, leaving 8 bases between the germline ends. Germline lookup yields CDR1 SNHLY and CDR2 FYNNEI.

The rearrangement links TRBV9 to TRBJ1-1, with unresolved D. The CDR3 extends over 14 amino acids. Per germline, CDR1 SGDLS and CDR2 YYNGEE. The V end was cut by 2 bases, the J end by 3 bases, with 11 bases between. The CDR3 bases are TGTGCCAGCAGCGTTGGTTTTTCGGACACTGAAGCTTTCTTT. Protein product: CASSVGFSDTEAFF. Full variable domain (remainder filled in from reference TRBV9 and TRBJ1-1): DSGVTQTPKHLITATGQRVTLRCSPRSGDLSVYWYQQSLDQGLQFLIQYYNGEERAKGNILERFSAQQFPDLHSELNLSSLELGDSALYFCASSVGFSDTEAFFGQGTRLTVV.

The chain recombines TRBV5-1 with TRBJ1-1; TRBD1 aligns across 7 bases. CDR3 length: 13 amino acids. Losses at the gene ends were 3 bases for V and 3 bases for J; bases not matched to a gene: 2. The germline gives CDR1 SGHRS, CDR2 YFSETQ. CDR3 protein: CASSWGTDTEAFF. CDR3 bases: TGCGCCAGCAGCTGGGGGACAGACACTGAAGCTTTCTTT.

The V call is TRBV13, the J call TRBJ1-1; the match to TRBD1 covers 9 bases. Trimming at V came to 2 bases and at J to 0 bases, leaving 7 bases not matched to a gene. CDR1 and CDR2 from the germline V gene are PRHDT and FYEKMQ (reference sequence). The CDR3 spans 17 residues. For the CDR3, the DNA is TGTGCCAGCAGCTTATTCGACAGGGGGAGCATGAACACTGAAGCTTTCTTT. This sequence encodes CASSLFDRGSMNTEAFF.

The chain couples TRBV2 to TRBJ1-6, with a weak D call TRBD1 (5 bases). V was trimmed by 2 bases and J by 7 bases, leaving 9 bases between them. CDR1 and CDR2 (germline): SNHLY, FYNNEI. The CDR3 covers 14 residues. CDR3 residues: CASSERRQNSPLHF. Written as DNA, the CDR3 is TGTGCCAGCAGTGAACGCCGACAGAATTCACCCCTCCACTTT.

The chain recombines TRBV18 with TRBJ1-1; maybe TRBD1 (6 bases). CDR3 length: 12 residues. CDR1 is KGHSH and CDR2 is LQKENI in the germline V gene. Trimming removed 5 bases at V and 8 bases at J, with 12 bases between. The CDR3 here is CASSYDRSEAFF. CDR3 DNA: TGTGCCAGCTCATACGACAGGAGCGAAGCTTTCTTT.

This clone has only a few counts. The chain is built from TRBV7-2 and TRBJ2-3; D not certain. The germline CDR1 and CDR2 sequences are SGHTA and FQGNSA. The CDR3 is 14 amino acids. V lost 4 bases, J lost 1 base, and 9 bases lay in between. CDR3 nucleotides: TGTGCCAGCAGCTCCCTTGGGCGCACAGATACGCAGTATTTT. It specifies CASSSLGRTDTQYF.

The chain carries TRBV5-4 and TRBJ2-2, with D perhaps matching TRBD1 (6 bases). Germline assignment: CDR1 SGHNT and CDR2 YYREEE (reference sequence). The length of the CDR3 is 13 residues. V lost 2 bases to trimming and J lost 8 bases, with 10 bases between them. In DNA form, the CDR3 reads TGTGCCAGCAGCTTTCAGGACAGAGGGGAGCTGTTTTTT. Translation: CASSFQDRGELFF.

The CDR3 sequence: CASSQVGQGGEQYF. The DNA for the CDR3 is TGTGCCAGCAGCCAAGTGGGACAGGGGGGTGAGCAGTACTTC. V gene TRBV14 combines with J gene TRBJ2-7; 11 nucleotides agree with TRBD1. The V segment lost 1 base and the J segment 7 bases; nucleotides outside the gene matches: 3. The germline V gene encodes CDR1 SGHDN and CDR2 FVKESK. This CDR3 has 14 residues.

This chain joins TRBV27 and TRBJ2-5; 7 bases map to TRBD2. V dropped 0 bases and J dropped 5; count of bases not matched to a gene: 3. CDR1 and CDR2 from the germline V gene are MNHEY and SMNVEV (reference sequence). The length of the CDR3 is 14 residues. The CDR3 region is CASSLSRGGETQYF. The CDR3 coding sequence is TGTGCCAGCAGTTTATCGCGGGGAGGGGAGACCCAGTACTTC.

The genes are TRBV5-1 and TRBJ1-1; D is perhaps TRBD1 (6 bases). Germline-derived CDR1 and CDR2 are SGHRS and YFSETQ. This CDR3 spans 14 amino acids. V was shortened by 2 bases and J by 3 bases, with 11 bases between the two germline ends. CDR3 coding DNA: TGCGCCAGCAGCTTAGAGGGGGGGTACACTGAAGCTTTCTTT. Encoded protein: CASSLEGGYTEAFF.

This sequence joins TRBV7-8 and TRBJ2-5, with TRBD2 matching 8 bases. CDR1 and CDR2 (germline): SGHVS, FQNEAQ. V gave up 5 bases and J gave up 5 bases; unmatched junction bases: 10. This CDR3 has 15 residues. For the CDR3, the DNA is TGTGCCAGCAGCCCCCCCCTAGCGGGCGGGGAGACCCAGTACTTC. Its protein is CASSPPLAGGETQYF.

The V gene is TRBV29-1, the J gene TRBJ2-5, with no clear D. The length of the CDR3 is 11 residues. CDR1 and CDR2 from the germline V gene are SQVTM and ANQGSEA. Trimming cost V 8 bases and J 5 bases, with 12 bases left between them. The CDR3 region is CSLRKEETQYF. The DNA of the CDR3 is TGCAGCCTACGGAAGGAGGAGACCCAGTACTTC. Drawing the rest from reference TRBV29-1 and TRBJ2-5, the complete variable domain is SAVISQKPSRDICQRGTSLTIQCQVDSQVTMMFWYRQQPGQSLTLIATANQGSEATYESGFVIDKFPISRPNLTFSTLTVSNMSPEDSSIYLCSLRKEETQYFGPGTRLLVL.